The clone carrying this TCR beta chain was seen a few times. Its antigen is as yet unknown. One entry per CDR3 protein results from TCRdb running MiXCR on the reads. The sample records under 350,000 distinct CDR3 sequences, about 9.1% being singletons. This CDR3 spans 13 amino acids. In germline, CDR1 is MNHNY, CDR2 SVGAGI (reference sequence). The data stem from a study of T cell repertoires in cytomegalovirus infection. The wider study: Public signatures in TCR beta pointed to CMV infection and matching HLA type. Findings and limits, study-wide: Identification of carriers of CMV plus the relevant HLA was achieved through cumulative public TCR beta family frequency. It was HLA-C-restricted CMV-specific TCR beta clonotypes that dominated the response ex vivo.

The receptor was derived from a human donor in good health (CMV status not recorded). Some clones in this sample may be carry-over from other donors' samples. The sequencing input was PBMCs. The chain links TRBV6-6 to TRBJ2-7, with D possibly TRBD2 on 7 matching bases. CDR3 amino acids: CAPKGGVGYEQYF. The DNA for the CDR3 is TGTGCGCCTAAAGGGGGGGTGGGCTACGAGCAGTACTTC.